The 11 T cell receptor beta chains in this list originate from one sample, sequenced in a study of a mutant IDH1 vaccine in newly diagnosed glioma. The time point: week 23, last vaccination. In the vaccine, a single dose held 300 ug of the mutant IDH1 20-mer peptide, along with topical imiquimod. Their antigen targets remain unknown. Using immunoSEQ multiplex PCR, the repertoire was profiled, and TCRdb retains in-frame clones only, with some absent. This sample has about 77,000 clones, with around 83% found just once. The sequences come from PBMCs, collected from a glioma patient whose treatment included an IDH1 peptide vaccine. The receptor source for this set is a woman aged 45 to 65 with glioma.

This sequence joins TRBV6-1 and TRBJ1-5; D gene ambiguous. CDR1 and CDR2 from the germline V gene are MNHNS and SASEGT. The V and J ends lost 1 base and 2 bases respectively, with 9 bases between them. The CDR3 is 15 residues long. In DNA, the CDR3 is TGTGCCAGCAGTGAAGGTCCTGGGGGCAATCAGCCCCAGCATTTT. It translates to CASSEGPGGNQPQHF.

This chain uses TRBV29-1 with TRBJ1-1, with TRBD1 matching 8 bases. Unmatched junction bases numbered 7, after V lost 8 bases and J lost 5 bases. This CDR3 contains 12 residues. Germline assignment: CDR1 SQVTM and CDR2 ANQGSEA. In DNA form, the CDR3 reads TGCAGCACCGGACAGGGTGGGACTGAAGCTTTCTTT. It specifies CSTGQGGTEAFF.

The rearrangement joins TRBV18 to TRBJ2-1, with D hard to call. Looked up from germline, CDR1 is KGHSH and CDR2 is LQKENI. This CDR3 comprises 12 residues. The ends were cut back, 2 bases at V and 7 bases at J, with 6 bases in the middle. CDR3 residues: CASSPLGNEQFF. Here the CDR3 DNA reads TGTGCCAGCTCACCATTGGGGAATGAGCAGTTCTTC. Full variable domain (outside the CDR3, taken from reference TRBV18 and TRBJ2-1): NAGVMQNPRHLVRRRGQEARLRCSPMKGHSHVYWYRQLPEEGLKFMVYLQKENIIDESGMPKERFSAEFPKEGPSILRIQQVVRGDSAAYFCASSPLGNEQFFGPGTRLTVL.

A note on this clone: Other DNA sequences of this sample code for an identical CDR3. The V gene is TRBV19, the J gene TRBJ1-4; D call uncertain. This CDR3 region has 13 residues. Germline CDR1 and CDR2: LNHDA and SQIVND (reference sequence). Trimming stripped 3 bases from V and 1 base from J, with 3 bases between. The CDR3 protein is CASSILTNEKLFF. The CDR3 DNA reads TGTGCCAGTAGTATCCTAACTAATGAAAAACTGTTTTTT.

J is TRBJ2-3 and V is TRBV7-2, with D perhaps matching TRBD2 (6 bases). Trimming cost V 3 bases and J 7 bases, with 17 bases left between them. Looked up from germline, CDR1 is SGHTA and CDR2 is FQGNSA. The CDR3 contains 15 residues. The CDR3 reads CASSFTPTRPNTQYF. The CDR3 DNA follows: TGTGCCAGCAGCTTTACCCCGACTAGGCCGAATACGCAGTATTTT.

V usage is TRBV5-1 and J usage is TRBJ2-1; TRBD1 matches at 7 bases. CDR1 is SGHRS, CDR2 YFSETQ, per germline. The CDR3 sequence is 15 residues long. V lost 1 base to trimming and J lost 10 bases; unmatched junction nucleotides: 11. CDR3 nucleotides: TGCGCCAGCAGCTTGATTTGGTACAGGGGAAAAGAGCAGTTCTTC. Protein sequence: CASSLIWYRGKEQFF. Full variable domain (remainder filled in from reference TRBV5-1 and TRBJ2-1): KAGVTQTPRYLIKTRGQQVTLSCSPISGHRSVSWYQQTPGQGLQFLFEYFSETQRNKGNFPGRFSGRQFSNSRSEMNVSTLELGDSALYLCASSLIWYRGKEQFFGPGTRLTVL.

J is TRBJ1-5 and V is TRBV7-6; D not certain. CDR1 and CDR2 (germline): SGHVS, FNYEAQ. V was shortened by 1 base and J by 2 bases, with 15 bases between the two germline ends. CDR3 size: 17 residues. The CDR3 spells CASSLDPLGRGNQPQHF. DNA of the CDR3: TGTGCCAGCAGCTTAGACCCCCTAGGGAGGGGCAATCAGCCCCAGCATTTT.

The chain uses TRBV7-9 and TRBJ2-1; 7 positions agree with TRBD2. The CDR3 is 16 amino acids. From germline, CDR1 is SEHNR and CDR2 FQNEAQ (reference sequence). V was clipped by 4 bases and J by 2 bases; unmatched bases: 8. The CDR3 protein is CASSSSGAGPYNEQFF. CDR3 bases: TGTGCCAGCAGCTCCTCGGGAGCGGGGCCCTACAATGAGCAGTTCTTC.

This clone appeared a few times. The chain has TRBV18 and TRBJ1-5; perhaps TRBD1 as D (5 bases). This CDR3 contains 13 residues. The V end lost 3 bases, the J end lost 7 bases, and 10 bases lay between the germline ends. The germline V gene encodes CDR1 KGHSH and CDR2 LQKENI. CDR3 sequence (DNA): TGTGCCAGCTCACCCAGCAGGGAACAGCCCCAGCATTTT. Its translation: CASSPSREQPQHF.

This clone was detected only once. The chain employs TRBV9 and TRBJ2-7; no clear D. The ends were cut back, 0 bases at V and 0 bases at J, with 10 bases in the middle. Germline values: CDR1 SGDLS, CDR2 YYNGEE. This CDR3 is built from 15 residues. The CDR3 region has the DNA TGTGCCAGCAGCGTAGATGGTAGTCCCTCCTACGAGCAGTACTTC. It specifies CASSVDGSPSYEQYF.

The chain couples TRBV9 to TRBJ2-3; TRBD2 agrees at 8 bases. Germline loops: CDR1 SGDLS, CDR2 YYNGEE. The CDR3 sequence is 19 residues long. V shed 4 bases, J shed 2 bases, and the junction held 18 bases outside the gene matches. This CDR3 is CASSPTTLVSGTSTDTQYF. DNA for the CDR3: TGTGCCAGCAGCCCGACGACCTTGGTTAGCGGGACCTCCACAGATACGCAGTATTTT.